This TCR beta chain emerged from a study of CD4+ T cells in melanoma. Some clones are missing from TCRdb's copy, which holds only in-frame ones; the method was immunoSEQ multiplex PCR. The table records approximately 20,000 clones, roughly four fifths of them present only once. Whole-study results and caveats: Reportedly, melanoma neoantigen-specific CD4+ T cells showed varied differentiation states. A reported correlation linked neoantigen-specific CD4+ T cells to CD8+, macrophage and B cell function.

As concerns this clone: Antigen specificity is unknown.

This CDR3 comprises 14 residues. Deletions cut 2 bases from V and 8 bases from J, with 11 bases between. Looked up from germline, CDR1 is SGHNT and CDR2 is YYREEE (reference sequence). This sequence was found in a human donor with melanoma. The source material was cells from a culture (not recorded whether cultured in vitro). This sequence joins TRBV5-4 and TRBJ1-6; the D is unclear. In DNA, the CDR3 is TGTGCCAGCAGCTTATCCGTCATGGATTCACCCCTCCACTTT. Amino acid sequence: CASSLSVMDSPLHF.